The 2 T cell receptor beta chains given below trace back to one sample, sequenced in a study of tumor-infiltrating lymphocytes in oesophageal squamous cell carcinoma. TCRdb reprocessed the PCR reads via MiXCR and lists one record per CDR3 protein. The repertoire holds some 11,000 distinct CDR3 sequences, with around 53% as singletons. Specimen: esophageal tumor tissue. The receptors were gathered from a female donor with esophageal squamous cell carcinoma.

The rearrangement links TRBV11-1 to TRBJ1-1, with TRBD1 identical over 9 bases. The CDR3 is 14 residues long. After removal of 4 bases from V and 3 bases from J, the junction contained 3 bases not matched to a gene. The V gene's germline CDR1 is SGHAT and CDR2 FQDESV (reference sequence). For the CDR3, the DNA is TGTGCCAGCAGCTCGCGACAGGGGGACACTGAAGCTTTCTTT. Protein product: CASSSRQGDTEAFF.

This clonotype was observed a few times. The V and J genes are TRBV7-6 and TRBJ2-1; D is perhaps TRBD1 or TRBD2 (5 bases each). CDR3 length: 14 residues. Deletions cut 1 base from V and 7 bases from J, with 11 bases between. Looked up from germline, CDR1 is SGHVS and CDR2 is FNYEAQ. The CDR3 DNA is TGTGCCAGCAGCTTAGGGGGGAGTAGGAATGAGCAGTTCTTC. As protein: CASSLGGSRNEQFF.